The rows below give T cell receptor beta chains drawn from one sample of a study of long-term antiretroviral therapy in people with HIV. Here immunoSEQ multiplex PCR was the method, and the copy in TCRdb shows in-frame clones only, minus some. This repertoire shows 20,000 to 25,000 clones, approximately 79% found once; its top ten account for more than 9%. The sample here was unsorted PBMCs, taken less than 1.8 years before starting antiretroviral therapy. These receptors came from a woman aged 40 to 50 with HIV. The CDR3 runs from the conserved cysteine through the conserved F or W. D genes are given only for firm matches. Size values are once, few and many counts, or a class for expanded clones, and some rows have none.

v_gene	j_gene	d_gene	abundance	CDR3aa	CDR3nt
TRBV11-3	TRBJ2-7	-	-	CASSGYGGDPSEQYF	TGTGCCAGCAGCGGCTACGGGGGCGACCCCTCCGAGCAGTACTTC
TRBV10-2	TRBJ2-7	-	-	CASSAYTDYEQYF	TGCGCCAGCAGTGCTTACACCGACTACGAGCAGTACTTC
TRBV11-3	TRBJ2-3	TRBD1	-	CASSSRTGATSDTQYF	TGTGCCAGCAGCTCTCGGACAGGGGCGACGTCAGATACGCAGTATTTT
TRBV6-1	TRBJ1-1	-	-	CASSESMGKGTEAFF	TGTGCCAGCAGTGAATCGATGGGGAAGGGCACTGAAGCTTTCTTT
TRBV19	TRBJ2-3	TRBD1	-	CASSMSYTGGTDTQYF	TGTGCCAGTAGTATGAGTTACACAGGGGGCACAGATACGCAGTATTTT
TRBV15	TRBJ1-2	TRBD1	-	CATRPQTGTGPINYGYTF	TGTGCCACCAGACCTCAAACGGGGACAGGACCAATTAACTATGGCTACACCTTC
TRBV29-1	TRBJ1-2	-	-	CSERTDAYSGYTF	TGCAGCGAAAGGACAGATGCCTATTCTGGCTACACCTTC
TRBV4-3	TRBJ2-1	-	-	CASSQAARTWDEQFF	TGCGCCAGCAGCCAAGCGGCACGGACATGGGACGAGCAGTTCTTC
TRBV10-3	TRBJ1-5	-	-	CAISESKGSGNQPQHF	TGTGCCATCAGTGAGTCGAAGGGGTCTGGGAATCAGCCCCAGCATTTT
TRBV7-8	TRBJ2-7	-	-	CASSPGLGRIAYEQYF	TGTGCCAGCAGCCCGGGACTGGGCCGGATTGCGTACGAGCAGTACTTC
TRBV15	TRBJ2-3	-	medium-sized	CATSRRLVPDSTDRRATDTQYF	TGTGCCACCAGCAGACGACTAGTCCCAGATTCTACTGATCGCCGAGCCACAGATACGCAGTATTTT
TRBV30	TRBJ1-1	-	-	CAWSSSIKNTEAFF	TGTGCCTGGAGTTCAAGTATTAAGAACACTGAAGCTTTCTTT
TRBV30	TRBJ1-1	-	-	CAWSLMNTEAFF	TGTGCCTGGAGCCTTATGAACACTGAAGCTTTCTTT
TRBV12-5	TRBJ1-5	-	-	CASGLGLNQPQHF	TGTGCTAGTGGTTTGGGCTTAAATCAGCCCCAGCATTTT
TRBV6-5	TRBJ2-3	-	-	CACGASVFTQYF	TGTGCCTGTGGGGCTAGCGTTTTTACGCAGTATTTT
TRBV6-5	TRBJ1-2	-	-	CASSYGDTRNYGYTF	TGTGCCAGCAGTTACGGGGACACGCGTAACTATGGCTACACCTTC
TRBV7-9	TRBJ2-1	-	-	CASSLEDSWYEQFF	TGTGCCAGCAGCTTAGAGGACAGTTGGTATGAGCAGTTCTTC
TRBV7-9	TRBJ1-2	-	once	CASSLATEGDWWYGYTF	TGTGCCAGCAGCTTAGCGACAGAGGGGGATTGGTGGTATGGCTACACCTTC
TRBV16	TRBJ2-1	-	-	CASSQLRSYNEQFF	TGTGCCAGCAGCCAATTGAGATCCTACAATGAGCAGTTCTTC
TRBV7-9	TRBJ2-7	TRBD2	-	CASSLLGLAGYEQYF	TGTGCCAGCAGCTTACTGGGACTAGCGGGTTACGAGCAGTACTTC